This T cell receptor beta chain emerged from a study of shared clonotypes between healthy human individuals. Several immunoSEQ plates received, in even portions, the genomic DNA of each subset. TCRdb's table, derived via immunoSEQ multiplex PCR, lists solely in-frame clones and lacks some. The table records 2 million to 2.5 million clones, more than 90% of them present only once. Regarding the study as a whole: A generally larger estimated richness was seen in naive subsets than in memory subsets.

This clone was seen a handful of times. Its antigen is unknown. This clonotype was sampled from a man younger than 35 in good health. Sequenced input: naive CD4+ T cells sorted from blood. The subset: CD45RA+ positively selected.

Here the CDR3 reads CASSPWLAGDTDTQYF. CDR3 DNA sequence: TGTGCCAGCAGCCCGTGGCTAGCGGGAGACACAGATACGCAGTATTTT. The rearrangement uses TRBV7-9 and TRBJ2-3; TRBD2 agrees at 10 bases. The CDR3 has 16 residues. The germline gives CDR1 SEHNR, CDR2 FQNEAQ (reference sequence). Trimming at V came to 5 bases and at J to 2 bases, leaving 7 bases not matched to a gene.